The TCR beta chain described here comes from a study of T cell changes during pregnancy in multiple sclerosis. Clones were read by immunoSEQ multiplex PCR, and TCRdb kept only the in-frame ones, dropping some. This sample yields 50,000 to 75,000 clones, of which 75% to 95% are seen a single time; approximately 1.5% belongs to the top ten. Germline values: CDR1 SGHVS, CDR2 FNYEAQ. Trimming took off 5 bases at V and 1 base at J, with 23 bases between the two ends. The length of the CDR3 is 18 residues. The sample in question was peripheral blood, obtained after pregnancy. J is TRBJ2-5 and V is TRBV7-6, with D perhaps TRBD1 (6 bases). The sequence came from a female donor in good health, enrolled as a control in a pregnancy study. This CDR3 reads CASSVPDFQGQIQETQYF. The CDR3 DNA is TGTGCCAGCAGCGTTCCCGATTTCCAAGGACAGATCCAAGAGACCCAGTACTTC.